The following is a T cell receptor beta chain sequence with its context. Study processing details: Estimates of nucleated cell counts were drawn from the amplification of reference gene primers. Sequencing used immunoSEQ multiplex PCR; TCRdb keeps in-frame clones, though not all of them. The DNA was the basis for D and trimming; V, J and clone size are from that table. This sample has 250,000 or so clones, with roughly 89% found just once. This record comes from a study of blood T cell repertoires in COVID-19. At the level of the study: The origin of the acute and convalescent COVID-19 samples was the United States, Italy and Spain. PBMCs, B-cell-depleted T cells, or T cells provided the cDNA or gDNA that made up the material.

In germline, CDR1 is WSHSY, CDR2 SAAADI. The germline V and J ends were trimmed by 4 bases and 2 bases, with 9 bases remaining between them. CDR3 length equals 14 residues. The sample was peripheral blood. This chain uses TRBV10-2 with TRBJ2-1; TRBD2 is a possible D gene (6 bases). This TCR derives from a woman aged 40 to 50 who had recovered from COVID-19. As DNA, the CDR3 is TGCGCCAGCAGTGTAGGGACTCCCTACAATGAGCAGTTCTTC. Translating it yields CASSVGTPYNEQFF.